Listed here are 7 T cell receptor beta chains from one sample, sequenced in a study of cytomegalovirus exposure and HLA in healthy donors. The study ran its PCR with 60 Vbeta and 13 Jbeta primers. Only in-frame clones appear in the TCRdb table, and some are missing; sequencing was by immunoSEQ multiplex PCR. Altogether about 160,000 clones are present, 77% being singletons, with the ten largest covering 2% to 3%. Material: PBMCs. The receptors were sampled from a woman in her forties in good health and CMV-seropositive.

This chain uses TRBV6-1 with TRBJ2-5; TRBD1 matches at 9 bases. With 6 bases clipped from V and 3 bases from J, the junction kept 8 bases outside the gene matches. Germline loops: CDR1 MNHNS, CDR2 SASEGT. The CDR3 has 15 residues. CDR3 residues: CASSGGWTGEETQYF. DNA of the CDR3: TGTGCCAGCAGCGGCGGGTGGACAGGGGAAGAGACCCAGTACTTC.

The chain couples TRBV5-1 to TRBJ2-1; weak D call: TRBD2 (6 bases). V dropped 7 bases and J dropped 4 bases, with 21 bases sitting between them. The CDR3 length is 16 residues. The germline CDR1 and CDR2 sequences are SGHRS and YFSETQ. The CDR3 DNA follows: TGCGCCAGCTGGGACGGGAGCAGCGCAATGTACAATGAGCAGTTCTTC. It is translated as CASWDGSSAMYNEQFF.

This clone was picked up a small number of times. CDR3 sequence (DNA): TGTGCCAGCAGCTTAAACGGCGGGGACAGGGCGAATTCACCCCTCCACTTT. Residues: CASSLNGGDRANSPLHF. This sequence joins TRBV7-2 and TRBJ1-6; 9 bases are shared with TRBD1. Germline V lookup: CDR1 SGHTA, CDR2 FQGNSA. V lost 2 bases, J lost 7 bases, and 9 bases stayed unmatched. The CDR3 totals 17 residues.

There are a few counts of this clone. This chain links TRBV6-5 with TRBJ1-1, with unresolved D. Trimming left V 0 bases short and J 4 bases short, with 9 bases between. This CDR3 is 14 amino acids long. CDR1 is MNHEY and CDR2 is SVGAGI in the germline V gene. Written as DNA, the CDR3 is TGTGCCAGCAGTTACTCAGTTCAGGTCACTGAAGCTTTCTTT. Its translation is CASSYSVQVTEAFF.

V usage is TRBV30 and J usage is TRBJ2-7; 8 positions agree with TRBD1. The CDR3 extends over 14 amino acids. Looked up from germline, CDR1 is GTSNPN and CDR2 is SVGIG (reference sequence). The ends lost 2 bases at V and 5 bases at J; junction bases unmatched: 8. The CDR3 here is CAWSRTGSRNEQYF. The CDR3 nucleotides read TGTGCCTGGAGTCGGACAGGGTCAAGAAACGAGCAGTACTTC.

The genes are TRBV18 and TRBJ1-2, with TRBD1 as a possible D gene (5 bases). With 3 bases removed from V and 7 bases from J, the gap between germline ends came to 24 bases. Germline V lookup: CDR1 KGHSH, CDR2 LQKENI. The CDR3 extends over 17 amino acids. The CDR3 loop reads CASSPSDTSLFRGGYTF. CDR3 bases: TGTGCCAGCTCACCTTCGGACACCTCCTTATTCAGAGGTGGCTACACCTTC.

J is TRBJ2-1 and V is TRBV10-3; 9 nucleotides agree with TRBD2. V was clipped by 3 bases and J by 2 bases; unmatched bases: 5. Germline-derived CDR1 and CDR2 are ENHRY and SYGVKD. The CDR3 contains 16 residues. The CDR3 sequence is CAISDLSGRTYNEQFF. The CDR3, as DNA: TGTGCCATCAGTGATTTGAGCGGGAGGACCTACAATGAGCAGTTCTTC.